These T cell receptor beta chains were read from a single sample in a study of PD-L1 blockade in urothelial cancer. Data came from immunoSEQ multiplex PCR; TCRdb stores just in-frame clones and leaves some out. The data contain about 50,000 clones, 75% of them singletons. The source was PBMCs, collected around atezolizumab (anti-PD-L1) treatment. These receptors were taken from a man between 65 and 80 years old with urothelial cancer. Both conserved end residues are part of each CDR3. The order of the fields is V gene, CDR3 protein.

v_call: TRBV9; cdr3_aa: CVSSYTTSGRDNEQFF
v_call: TRBV28; cdr3_aa: CASSLAQGNTYEQYF
v_call: TRBV9; cdr3_aa: CASSPRSGLAGVEQYF
v_call: TRBV5-6; cdr3_aa: CASSFGTGNQPQHF
v_call: TRBV28; cdr3_aa: CASIQGTTKTQYF
v_call: TRBV5-6; cdr3_aa: CASSSHGRGRKEKLFF
v_call: TRBV5-1; cdr3_aa: CASKRDPGNTEAFF
v_call: TRBV28; cdr3_aa: CASSSRGSATANEQFF
v_call: TRBV11-3; cdr3_aa: CASSLGGLPTYNEQFF
v_call: TRBV9; cdr3_aa: CASSVGLAGPQETQYF
v_call: TRBV28; cdr3_aa: CASSRVYWGTGGAPDTQYF
v_call: TRBV5-1; cdr3_aa: CATRSGGAGDEQFF
v_call: TRBV6-1; cdr3_aa: CASSEARGTYEQYF
v_call: TRBV10-3; cdr3_aa: CAISEKGSGTGRNTEAFF
v_call: TRBV4-3; cdr3_aa: CASSQDRVIGGVWSEAFF
v_call: TRBV6-1; cdr3_aa: CASSENNYSNQPQHF
v_call: TRBV10-1; cdr3_aa: CASSEGARGEKLFF
v_call: TRBV27; cdr3_aa: CASSLSGRITYEQYF
v_call: TRBV2; cdr3_aa: CASGTSGSGLNEQYF
v_call: TRBV11-1; cdr3_aa: CASTPGGTSSYEQYF
v_call: TRBV6-6; cdr3_aa: CASSYAPGQGSGYTF
v_call: TRBV7-2; cdr3_aa: CASSQGTGNQPQHF
v_call: TRBV6-6; cdr3_aa: CASSRVQGGEAFF
v_call: TRBV7-2; cdr3_aa: CASSLGPGQGGEAFF
v_call: TRBV2; cdr3_aa: CASIGRGHTGELFF
v_call: TRBV6-5; cdr3_aa: CASRGTGNTGELFF
v_call: TRBV7-8; cdr3_aa: CASSLGGSAGYTF
v_call: TRBV15; cdr3_aa: CATGGSGQPQHF
v_call: TRBV27; cdr3_aa: CASSLDRGNEKLFF
v_call: TRBV10-3; cdr3_aa: CAISESLAGGADTQYF
v_call: TRBV9; cdr3_aa: CASSVGGGGTNYGYTF
v_call: TRBV18; cdr3_aa: CASSPGRFNQPQHF
v_call: TRBV9; cdr3_aa: CASSFRLAGEQYF
v_call: TRBV5-4; cdr3_aa: CASSFGQGRLGYGYTF
v_call: TRBV7-9; cdr3_aa: CASSLVGQLQETQYF
v_call: TRBV9; cdr3_aa: CASSVGRGQRDGEKLFF
v_call: TRBV2; cdr3_aa: CASSVDLNTEAFF
v_call: TRBV10-3; cdr3_aa: CAISDAQGNTEAFF
v_call: TRBV28; cdr3_aa: CASRGGGTYGYTF
v_call: TRBV10-3; cdr3_aa: CAISGGAGNTEAFF